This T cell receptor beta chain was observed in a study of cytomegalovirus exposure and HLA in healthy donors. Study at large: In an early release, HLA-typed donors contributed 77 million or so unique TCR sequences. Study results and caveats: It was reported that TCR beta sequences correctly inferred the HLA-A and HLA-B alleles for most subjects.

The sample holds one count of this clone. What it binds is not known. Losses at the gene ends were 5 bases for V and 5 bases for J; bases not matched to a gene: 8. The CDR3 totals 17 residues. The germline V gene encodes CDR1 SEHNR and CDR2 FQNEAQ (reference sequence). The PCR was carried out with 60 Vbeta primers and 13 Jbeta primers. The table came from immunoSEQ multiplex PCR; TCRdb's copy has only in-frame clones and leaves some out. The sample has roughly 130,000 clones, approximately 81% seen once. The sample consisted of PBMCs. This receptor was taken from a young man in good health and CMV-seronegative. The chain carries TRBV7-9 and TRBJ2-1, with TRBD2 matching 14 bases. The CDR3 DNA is TGTGCCAGCAGCGGGGGACCGGGACTAGCGGGGGACAATGAGCAGTTCTTC. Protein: CASSGGPGLAGDNEQFF. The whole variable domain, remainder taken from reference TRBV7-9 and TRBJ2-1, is DTGVSQNPRHKITKRGQNVTFRCDPISEHNRLYWYRQTLGQGPEFLTYFQNEAQLEKSRLLSDRFSAERPKGSFSTLEIQRTEQGDSAMYLCASSGGPGLAGDNEQFFGPGTRLTVL.